The text below deals with one TCR beta chain. The antigen is undetermined. The PCR ran on 60 Vbeta and 13 Jbeta primers. Here immunoSEQ multiplex PCR was the method, and the copy in TCRdb shows in-frame clones only, minus some. The sample has under 200,000 clones; 80% to 85% are singletons. This sample stems from a study of cytomegalovirus exposure and HLA in healthy donors. Study-wide points: Later analysis identified about 18,000 TCR beta sequences associated with HLA alleles, using a false discovery rate threshold of 0.05.

Regarding donors, all were healthy bone marrow donors. Sequencing was carried out using PBMCs. The receptor was derived from a man aged 18 to 29 in good health and CMV-seronegative.

CDR3 amino acids: CATRTRGLDEQYF. DNA of the CDR3: TGTGCCACTCGGACTAGGGGGTTAGACGAGCAGTACTTC. The J gene is TRBJ2-7, the V gene TRBV28, with D possibly TRBD2 on 7 matching bases. Germline V gene sequence: CDR1 MDHEN, CDR2 SYDVKM. V was pared by 10 bases and J by 5 bases, with 18 bases between. This CDR3 spans 13 amino acids.